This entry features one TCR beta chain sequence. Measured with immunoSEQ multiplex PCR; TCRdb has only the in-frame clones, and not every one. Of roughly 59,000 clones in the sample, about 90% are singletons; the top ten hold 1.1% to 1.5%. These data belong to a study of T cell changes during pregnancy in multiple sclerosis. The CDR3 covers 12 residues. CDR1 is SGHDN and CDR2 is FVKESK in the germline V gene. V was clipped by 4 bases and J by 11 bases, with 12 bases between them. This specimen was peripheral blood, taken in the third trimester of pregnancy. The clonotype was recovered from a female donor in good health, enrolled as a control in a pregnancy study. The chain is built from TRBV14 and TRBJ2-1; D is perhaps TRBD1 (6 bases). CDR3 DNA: TGTGCCAGCAGCCCTAAGGGGGTTAAGCAGTTCTTC. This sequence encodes CASSPKGVKQFF.